Below, 24 T cell receptor beta chains from the same sample are listed, as sequenced in a study of identical twins. One entry per CDR3 protein, called by TCRdb with MiXCR from the 5' RACE reads. Counted here are 1.5 million to 2 million distinct CDR3 sequences, under 35% occurring once; the ten biggest clones make up less than 0.35%. The sequencing sample was made of cord blood. The receptors originated from a newborn girl in good health.

This clonotype was detected a few times. The chain recombines TRBV10-3 with TRBJ2-2; D is unresolved. The CDR3 is 13 residues long. V dropped 11 bases and J dropped 0 bases, with 10 bases sitting between them. Germline V gives CDR1 ENHRY, CDR2 SYGVKD. CDR3 bases: TGTGCCCTACTTAATGCGAACACCGGGGAGCTGTTTTTT. Translating gives CALLNANTGELFF.

In its sample, this clonotype was seen a few times. J is TRBJ1-1 and V is TRBV6-6, with D perhaps TRBD1 (5 bases). The CDR3 extends over 15 amino acids. Germline V gene data show CDR1 as MNHNY and CDR2 as SVGAGI (reference sequence). Trimming cost V 7 bases and J 1 base, with 16 bases left between them. The CDR3 loop is CASTNLGRRNTEAFF. Written as DNA, the CDR3 is TGTGCCAGCACCAACCTGGGACGGCGGAACACTGAAGCTTTCTTT.

V gene TRBV9 combines with J gene TRBJ2-3, with 7 bases that match TRBD2. CDR1 and CDR2 from the germline V gene are SGDLS and YYNGEE. CDR3 length: 17 residues. After removal of 0 bases from V and 0 bases from J, the junction contained 7 bases not matched to a gene. The CDR3 region is CASSVARLAASTDTQYF. CDR3 nucleotide sequence: TGTGCCAGCAGCGTAGCAAGGCTAGCGGCTAGCACAGATACGCAGTATTTT.

The CDR3 coding sequence is TGTGCCAGCAGTCCGTGGGACAGGGGGCGAGGGGCCAACGTCCTGACTTTC. This gives the protein CASSPWDRGRGANVLTF. The chain employs TRBV25-1 and TRBJ2-6; 12 bases line up with TRBD1. CDR1 is MGHDK and CDR2 is SYGVNS in the germline V gene. Trimming removed 5 bases from V and 4 bases from J; junction bases left unmatched: 6. CDR3 size: 17 residues.

This clonotype showed up just a few times. The chain uses TRBV6-1 and TRBJ2-5; a weak D match, TRBD2 (7 bases). The CDR3 loop spans 13 amino acids. Trimming cost V 8 bases and J 5 bases, with 15 bases left between them. Germline lookup yields CDR1 MNHNS and CDR2 SASEGT. CDR3 sequence (DNA): TGTGCCAGCGGGGGGGGCCAGAAGGAGACCCAGTACTTC. It translates to CASGGGQKETQYF.

There are a few counts of this clonotype. The chain is built from TRBV20-1 and TRBJ1-5, with D possibly matching TRBD1 (6 bases). This CDR3 comprises 11 residues. Germline V gives CDR1 DFQATT, CDR2 SNEGSKA (reference sequence). V was pared by 0 bases and J by 15 bases, with 12 bases between. The CDR3 spells CSARDWEGGHF. The CDR3 nucleotides read TGCAGTGCTAGAGACTGGGAGGGGGGGCATTTT.

Of note for this clonotype: This clone may be a read error of a much larger clone one base away. The gene calls are TRBV5-1 and TRBJ1-1; D remains ambiguous. In germline, CDR1 is SGHRS, CDR2 YFSETQ. This CDR3 comprises 13 residues. The CDR3 region has the DNA TGCGCCGGCAGCTTGGCAGAGAACACTGAAGCTTTCTTT. As protein: CAGSLAENTEAFF.

The chain recombines TRBV3-1 with TRBJ2-3, with TRBD2 matching 12 bases. CDR1 is LGHDT, CDR2 YNNKEL, per germline (reference sequence). CDR3 length: 16 amino acids. V shed 5 bases, J shed 2 bases, and the junction held 5 bases outside the gene matches. For the CDR3, the DNA is TGTGCCAGCAGCTCGGGACTAGCGGGCTACACAGATACGCAGTATTTT. It encodes CASSSGLAGYTDTQYF.

The chain employs TRBV7-8 and TRBJ1-5; a possible D gene is TRBD1 (6 bases). CDR3 size: 16 residues. Germline V lookup: CDR1 SGHVS, CDR2 FQNEAQ. Trimming pared 5 bases from V and 0 bases from J, leaving 14 bases between. The CDR3 coding sequence is TGTGCCAGCAGCACCCGACAGGTCCATAGCAATCAGCCCCAGCATTTT. This encodes CASSTRQVHSNQPQHF.

V is TRBV15 and J is TRBJ2-7; 9 bases agree with TRBD2. Gene TRBJ2-5 matches the end of the DNA better, so the J call may be wrong. The CDR3 length is 15 residues. Germline assignment: CDR1 LNHNV and CDR2 YYDKDF (reference sequence). CDR3 DNA: TGTGCCACCAGCAAACTGGCGGGAGGGAGAGAGACCCAGTACTTC. It codes for CATSKLAGGRETQYF.

J is TRBJ2-5 and V is TRBV9; D not resolved. Germline-derived CDR1 and CDR2 are SGDLS and YYNGEE. Trimming cost V 0 bases and J 11 bases, with 14 bases left between them. This CDR3 has 13 amino acids. In DNA, the CDR3 is TGTGCCAGCAGCGTAGATTCAGCGTATGAGCAGTACTTC. As protein: CASSVDSAYEQYF. The full variable domain, completed using reference TRBV9 and TRBJ2-5, is DSGVTQTPKHLITATGQRVTLRCSPRSGDLSVYWYQQSLDQGLQFLIQYYNGEERAKGNILERFSAQQFPDLHSELNLSSLELGDSALYFCASSVDSAYEQYFGPGTRLLVL.

This clonotype was seen only a few times. V is TRBV6-5 and J is TRBJ2-3; TRBD1 or TRBD2 may be the D gene (5 bases each). This CDR3 contains 15 residues. The germline V gene encodes CDR1 MNHEY and CDR2 SVGAGI. Between the trimmed V and J ends, which lost 5 bases and 4 bases, there was a span of 16 bases. Written as DNA, the CDR3 is TGTGCCAGCAGTGAGGGACGGCCAAGGGCAGATACGCAGTATTTT. This sequence encodes CASSEGRPRADTQYF.

This clonotype showed up just a few times. V gene TRBV7-2 combines with J gene TRBJ1-1; the D is unclear. Germline CDR1 is SGHTA and CDR2 is FQGNSA. The CDR3 consists of 15 residues. The V end lost 2 bases, the J end lost 0 bases, and 10 bases lay between the germline ends. The CDR3 reads CASSLTGLMNTEAFF. In nucleotides, the CDR3 is TGTGCCAGCAGCTTAACCGGACTGATGAACACTGAAGCTTTCTTT.

The rearrangement joins TRBV24-1 to TRBJ2-2; maybe TRBD2 (6 bases). Trimming removed 2 bases from V and 3 bases from J, with 18 bases in between. The V gene's germline CDR1 is KGHDR and CDR2 SFDVKD. The CDR3 loop spans 18 amino acids. In DNA form, the CDR3 reads TGTGCCACCAGTGATTCCCCGGGGGTAGGAAAGGACACCGGGGAGCTGTTTTTT. As protein: CATSDSPGVGKDTGELFF.

The CDR3 sequence is CASSQAGESWNQPQHF. The CDR3, as DNA: TGTGCCAGCAGCCAAGCAGGGGAATCTTGGAATCAGCCCCAGCATTTT. This chain connects TRBV4-2 to TRBJ1-5; D perhaps matches TRBD1 (6 bases). V was clipped by 1 base and J by 4 bases, with 14 bases between them. CDR1 LGHNA and CDR2 YNFKEQ come from the germline V gene. The CDR3 runs 16 residues.

This rearrangement joins TRBV6-1 to TRBJ2-3; the D call may be TRBD1 or TRBD2 (5 bases each). The CDR3 totals 14 residues. V lost 10 bases to trimming and J lost 3 bases, with 17 bases between them. Germline CDR1 and CDR2: MNHNS and SASEGT. CDR3 sequence: CAISGPRLTDTQYF. CDR3 nucleotide sequence: TGTGCCATTTCGGGGCCCCGGTTAACAGATACGCAGTATTTT.

This clonotype was found once. The chain is built from TRBV18 and TRBJ1-1; TRBD1 aligns across 8 bases. The CDR3 is made up of 14 amino acids. Trimming took 2 bases from V and 8 from J; bases not matched to a gene: 7. Germline V gives CDR1 KGHSH, CDR2 LQKENI. CDR3 DNA: TGTGCCAGCTCACCAAAGCCCGGACAGGGAGAAGCTTTCTTT. Its translation is CASSPKPGQGEAFF.

This chain joins TRBV5-1 and TRBJ2-2; either TRBD1 or TRBD2 may fit D (5 bases each). Germline V gives CDR1 SGHRS, CDR2 YFSETQ. The CDR3 covers 15 residues. The ends were cut back, 4 bases at V and 0 bases at J, with 10 bases in the middle. As DNA, the CDR3 is TGCGCCAGCAGCGAGAGGGGCACGAACACCGGGGAGCTGTTTTTT. It is translated as CASSERGTNTGELFF. Combining the CDR3 with reference TRBV5-1 and TRBJ2-2 gives the whole variable domain KAGVTQTPRYLIKTRGQQVTLSCSPISGHRSVSWYQQTPGQGLQFLFEYFSETQRNKGNFPGRFSGRQFSNSRSEMNVSTLELGDSALYLCASSERGTNTGELFFGEGSRLTVL.

This clonotype was recorded a few times. The rearrangement joins TRBV27 to TRBJ1-4; tentatively, D is TRBD1 (5 bases). The CDR3 length is 15 residues. V lost 4 bases to trimming and J lost 2 bases, with 11 bases between them. Germline V gives CDR1 MNHEY, CDR2 SMNVEV (reference sequence). The CDR3 coding sequence is TGTGCCAGCAGTTATACAGGTTTCACTAATGAAAAACTGTTTTTT. Protein sequence: CASSYTGFTNEKLFF. Looking up the rest from reference TRBV27 and TRBJ1-4 gives the full variable domain: EAQVTQNPRYLITVTGKKLTVTCSQNMNHEYMSWYRQDPGLGLRQIYYSMNVEVTDKGDVPEGYKVSRKEKRNFPLILESPSPNQTSLYFCASSYTGFTNEKLFFGSGTQLSVL.

Worth noting for this clonotype: This likely reflects a read error, since a far larger clone is one base away. CDR3 sequence reads: CASSLGLAASYDQYF. In nucleotides, the CDR3 is TGCGCCAGCAGCTTGGGACTAGCGGCCTCCTACGACCAGTACTTC. This rearrangement joins TRBV5-1 to TRBJ2-4; 9 bases align to TRBD2. V dropped 0 bases and J dropped 13; count of bases not matched to a gene: 11. Per the germline V gene, CDR1 is SGHRS and CDR2 is YFSETQ. This CDR3 contains 15 residues.

This rearrangement joins TRBV19 to TRBJ1-2; 8 bases align to TRBD1. This CDR3 spans 14 amino acids. The germline V gene has CDR1 LNHDA and CDR2 SQIVND (reference sequence). Trimming took 2 bases from V and 4 from J; bases not matched to a gene: 3. The CDR3 nucleotides are TGTGCCAGTAGTATAAGGACAGGGAGCTATGGCTACACCTTC. Amino acids: CASSIRTGSYGYTF.

This sequence joins TRBV5-1 and TRBJ2-1; D unresolved. This CDR3 spans 16 amino acids. Germline V lookup: CDR1 SGHRS, CDR2 YFSETQ. Between the trimmed V and J ends, which lost 2 bases and 0 bases, there was a span of 12 bases. For the CDR3, the DNA is TGCGCCAGCAGCTTAGCACCCTTAGACTCCTACAATGAGCAGTTCTTC. Its protein is CASSLAPLDSYNEQFF.

For this clonotype: This may be a read error: a much more frequent sequence differs by one nucleotide. The chain couples TRBV6-2 or TRBV6-3 to TRBJ2-5; D assignment may be TRBD1 or TRBD2 (5 bases each). Per germline, CDR1 MNHEY and CDR2 SVGEGT. V was clipped by 2 bases and J by 11 bases, with 18 bases between them. The CDR3 loop spans 14 amino acids. The CDR3 loop is CASSYEGRSNEQYF. The CDR3 DNA sequence: TGTGCCAGCAGTTACGAGGGGCGCAGTAATGAGCAGTACTTC.

This sequence joins TRBV20-1 and TRBJ2-5, with 9 bases identical to TRBD2. Losses at the gene ends were 6 bases for V and 4 bases for J; bases not matched to a gene: 12. Germline CDR1 is DFQATT and CDR2 is SNEGSKA (reference sequence). CDR3 length: 15 amino acids. The CDR3 is CSAFKAGGEVETQYF. In DNA form, the CDR3 reads TGCAGTGCCTTTAAAGCGGGAGGTGAAGTAGAGACCCAGTACTTC.